This T cell receptor (beta chain) was sequenced for a study of blood T cell repertoires in COVID-19 (dated by TCRdb to 2020 to 2021). Study-level background: Samples covering the acute and convalescent phases of COVID-19 were provided by collaborators in the United States, Italy and Spain. The samples were drawn from two sources: the first 160 participants of the ongoing ImmuneRACE study, and fewer than 1,500 subjects contributed by 6 global collaborators. The sample metadata nearly always contained a de-identified subject ID, COVID-19 status, age in years and sex. Deeply sampled blood TCRbeta repertoires from subjects exposed to, actively infected with, or recovered from COVID-19 were included in the dataset. The prospective study material was composed of cDNA or gDNA derived from T cells, B-cell-depleted T cells, or PBMCs. A freely available public database, intended as a resource for researchers studying the immune response to SARS-CoV-2, is where the repertoires were released. Where HLA class I and class II types were available, the types were taken from metadata supplied by the sample provider, not from assay-based typing.

The immunoSEQ Assay, a bias-controlled multiplex PCR, was used to amplify TCRbeta CDR3 regions from genomic DNA. The original methods were these. The number of nucleated cells in each sample was estimated from the amplification of reference gene primers within the assay. To quantify the absolute abundance of each unique TCRbeta CDR3 rearrangement, sequence reads were collapsed and filtered. For each sample, productive Simpson clonality was calculated as the square root of Simpson's diversity index across productive rearrangements. TCRdb stores this immuneACCESS table with in-frame sequences only. Part of the clones is absent; in the studies checked, under half of the shortfall reflects unresolved V genes, and no reason is known for the rest. From that table come the V and J calls and clone size; the DNA was used to work out D and trimming. The sample table lists roughly 280,000 clones, under 90% of them with a count of one. The ten largest clones capture 2.2% of the sample.

CDR1 and CDR2 (SGHNT, YYREEE) derive from the germline V gene (reference sequence). Inclusive of the bounding cysteine and phenylalanine, the CDR3 is 14 residues long. Here the CDR3 DNA is all that survives: 42 bases in frame from base 1. Trimming costs V 0 bases and J 5 bases, and their ends lie 9 bases apart. The collaborating institutions used their own protocols to collect whole blood in K2EDTA tubes. For TCRbeta analysis, collaborator samples were shipped as frozen whole blood, as isolated PBMCs, or as DNA extracted from either sample type. Worth noting for this clone: Its antigen remains unidentified. There are no base qualities to consult, and no much larger clone falls within one base.

The research as a whole found: The quantity of clinical and demographic metadata differed by source and by participant and was supplied without curation.

The TCR originated in a man aged 50 or older with acute or convalescent COVID-19. The receptor chain draws on TRBV5-4 and TRBJ1-3; the best D guess is TRBD1, with 6 bases matching. Sequencing was done on a sample of peripheral blood. The nucleotide sequence reads TGTGCCAGCAGCTTGGCAGGGGATAGAAACACCATATATTTT. This translates into CASSLAGDRNTIYF.